The rows below give T cell receptor beta chains drawn from one sample of a study of CD8+ T cells in alopecia areata. Produced via immunoSEQ multiplex PCR; TCRdb's table is partial and in-frame only. The sample carries about 140,000 clones, 85% to 90% recorded once. The specimen comprised CD8+ T cells sorted from blood, sampled at week 4, from a patient treated with tofacitinib. The source of these receptors is a human donor with alopecia areata. The CDR3 runs from the conserved cysteine through the conserved F or W. The order of the fields is V gene, J gene, CDR3 protein.

TRBV18	TRBJ1-2	CASSPPPDRGLGYTF
TRBV5-1	TRBJ2-7	CASSPGTAYEQYF
TRBV30	TRBJ2-3	CAWSTGQGSDTQYF
TRBV29-1	TRBJ2-5	CSVPIQGRETQYF
TRBV29-1	TRBJ2-4	CSVFAENIQYF
TRBV30	TRBJ1-5	CAWSEETGSNQPQHF
TRBV19	TRBJ1-5	CASSGPASNQPQHF
TRBV14	TRBJ2-5	CASSQEGYQETQYF
TRBV29-1	TRBJ2-1	CSVAGGPHEQFF
TRBV9	TRBJ2-2	CASSPKSTGDKSGELFF
TRBV27	TRBJ1-5	CASSSKGPTFQHF
TRBV6-5	TRBJ2-1	CASSYSRIHEQFF
TRBV4-2	TRBJ2-2	CASSHAGLTTGELFF
TRBV29-1	TRBJ2-1	CSVEALGAAYNEQFF
TRBV11-2	TRBJ2-7	CASSQDPGPYEQYF
TRBV2	TRBJ2-3	CASLVADTQYF
TRBV19	TRBJ2-5	CASSKRSGETQYF
TRBV27	TRBJ2-1	CASRPSGLARPYNEQFF
TRBV5-1	TRBJ2-3	CASSPGVGTDTQYF
TRBV7-7	TRBJ2-3	CASRRLAGEDTQYF
TRBV29-1	TRBJ2-3	CSDGLAGTPTGAQYF
TRBV7-9	TRBJ1-2	CASSLQTGPTYGYTF
TRBV29-1	TRBJ2-7	CSASRGSSYEQYF
TRBV11-2	TRBJ2-7	CASSSAAQSYEQYF
TRBV9	TRBJ1-5	CASSDRGDQPQHF
TRBV5-6	TRBJ2-7	CASSWSQGLAYNEQYF
TRBV5-1	TRBJ2-5	CASSLELAGQETQYF
TRBV7-2	TRBJ1-2	CASSLGDRENYGYTF
TRBV6-5	TRBJ1-2	CASSYSWTDGYTF
TRBV5-1	TRBJ2-1	CASSLKPSGTDNEQFF
TRBV6-4	TRBJ2-1	CASSQGNEQFF
TRBV6-5	TRBJ2-1	CASSYPGRDEQFF
TRBV11-2	TRBJ2-1	CASSLGGNSYNEQFF
TRBV30	TRBJ2-1	CACSTASSYNEQFF
TRBV7-9	TRBJ2-5	CASSSRDRGETQYF
TRBV20-1	TRBJ2-1	CRVGEQFF
TRBV7-9	TRBJ2-1	CASSNRDSNEQFF
TRBV5-5	TRBJ1-1	CASSFFLSAVNTEAFF
TRBV6-5	TRBJ1-1	CASSGTSWYTEAFF
TRBV5-1	TRBJ2-7	CASSLEPGVGEQYF
TRBV13	TRBJ1-1	CASAGAELNTEAFF
TRBV29-1	TRBJ2-1	CSVEDPASGRVFNEQFF
TRBV19	TRBJ2-1	CASTTGGLEQFF
TRBV29-1	TRBJ2-7	CSVVHSYEQYF
TRBV19	TRBJ2-1	CASSMTGTGAKFF
TRBV5-4	TRBJ2-7	CASSLSPGSSYEQYF
TRBV10-2	TRBJ2-5	CASSVPAGGGQETQYF
TRBV4-1	TRBJ2-7	CASSQVISFGEQYF
TRBV19	TRBJ1-2	CASSETGTGNGYTF
TRBV2	TRBJ1-1	CASIPPGRNTEAFF
TRBV29-1	TRBJ2-3	CSVEVPTSGSTDTQYF